Below, one T cell receptor (beta chain) is given with its context. Its antigen is currently unknown. This sample was taken from a study of monozygotic twins with inflammatory bowel disease. The CDR3 length is 14 residues. CDR1 is LNHNV, CDR2 YYDKDF, per germline (reference sequence). Findings and limits, study-wide: Discordant twins had repertoire similarity that did not differ from that of concordant twins, possibly from limited power. Distinguishing T cell subtypes was not possible.

From the 5' RACE reads, TCRdb lists one entry per CDR3 protein and no DNA. The sample has 200,000 to 250,000 distinct CDR3 sequences; the top ten hold 1.6%. The specimen was blood. The chain has TRBV15 and TRBJ2-7; as DNA is missing, the TRBD1 call by TCRdb cannot be tested. This clonotype was sampled from a human donor with ulcerative colitis or Crohn's disease, or a healthy co-twin of an affected twin (not recorded which). The chain's CDR3 is CATSRGQLSYEQYF.